A single sample is the source of the 25 T cell receptor beta chains below, sequenced in a study of Graves' ophthalmopathy and Graves' hyperthyroidism. Using RNA transcripts, the TCR beta CDR3 regions were amplified. The authors performed first-round RT-PCR with HTBI primers and then a second-round multiplex PCR. TCRdb re-analysed the multiplex PCR reads in MiXCR, keeping a single row per CDR3 protein. This table has 200,000 to 250,000 distinct CDR3 sequences, about 47% appearing once. The source material was peripheral blood. These receptors came from an adult man with Graves' ophthalmopathy.

The chain recombines TRBV3-1 with TRBJ1-1, with D unresolved. This CDR3 is 16 amino acids long. Trimming took 7 bases from V and 1 from J, leaving 19 bases between them. Per the germline V gene, CDR1 is LGHDT and CDR2 is YNNKEL (reference sequence). Here the CDR3 reads CASTRIIGMGNTEAFF. Here the CDR3 DNA reads TGTGCCAGCACCCGTATCATAGGGATGGGGAACACTGAAGCTTTCTTT.

This CDR3 is CASSAGGGRASGEQYF. CDR3 in DNA: TGTGCCAGCAGCGCAGGAGGCGGGAGGGCCTCTGGCGAGCAGTACTTC. V is TRBV11-3 and J is TRBJ2-7, with 9 bases aligning to TRBD2. V lost 5 bases and J lost 6; bases outside the gene matches: 14. Germline V gene lookup returns CDR1 SGHNT and CDR2 YENEEA. The CDR3 loop spans 16 amino acids.

The V and J genes are TRBV20-1 and TRBJ2-5; TRBD2 aligns across 7 bases. V lost 0 bases, J lost 5 bases, and 3 bases stayed unmatched. Germline CDR1 reads DFQATT; CDR2 reads SNEGSKA (reference sequence). There are 13 residues in the CDR3. The CDR3 reads CSAREGLLETQYF. CDR3 DNA: TGCAGTGCTAGAGAGGGACTATTGGAGACCCAGTACTTC.

V gene TRBV6-4 combines with J gene TRBJ2-5; the D gene could be TRBD1 or TRBD2 (5 bases each). The V gene lost 5 bases and the J gene lost 1 base, with 8 bases spanning the gap. The V gene's germline CDR1 is MRHNA and CDR2 SNTAGT. CDR3 length: 13 residues. CDR3 in DNA: TGTGCCAGCAGTTGGGGGTCCCAAGAGACCCAGTACTTC. As protein: CASSWGSQETQYF.

This clonotype turned up a few times. The CDR3, as DNA: TGTGCCAGTAGTATAGTAGGAGGAACTGAAGCTTTCTTT. It specifies CASSIVGGTEAFF. This chain links TRBV19 with TRBJ1-1; D remains ambiguous. Germline V gene data show CDR1 as LNHDA and CDR2 as SQIVND (reference sequence). V was clipped by 1 base and J by 5 bases, with 8 bases between them. The CDR3 is 13 amino acids.

This clonotype has just a few counts. The chain combines TRBV19 with TRBJ1-1; no clear D gene. The length of the CDR3 is 13 residues. V was clipped by 7 bases and J by 1 base, with 10 bases between them. Germline CDR1 is LNHDA and CDR2 is SQIVND (reference sequence). DNA for the CDR3: TGTGCCAGTATCTCGGACCGGAACACTGAAGCTTTCTTT. Translated: CASISDRNTEAFF.

This clonotype was recorded a few times. The chain has TRBV7-2 and TRBJ2-7, with D perhaps assigned TRBD1 or TRBD2 (5 bases each). Judging by the DNA end, TRBJ2-1 fits better; the J call may be wrong. The CDR3 loop spans 13 amino acids. Germline V lookup: CDR1 SGHTA, CDR2 FQGNSA. The CDR3 loop reads CASSFLRGDEQFF. The CDR3 DNA sequence: TGTGCCAGCAGCTTCCTTAGAGGGGATGAGCAGTTCTTC.

The rearrangement links TRBV2 to TRBJ2-7; D unresolved. The germline gives CDR1 SNHLY, CDR2 FYNNEI. The V end was cut by 2 bases, the J end by 3 bases, with 17 bases between. This CDR3 contains 16 residues. In DNA, the CDR3 is TGTGCCAGCAGTGAACTCACCGTTCCTAGGTACTACGAGCAGTACTTC. Its protein product is CASSELTVPRYYEQYF.

This sequence joins TRBV9 and TRBJ2-5, with a tentative D call TRBD2 (6 bases). Germline lookup yields CDR1 SGDLS and CDR2 YYNGEE. The CDR3 contains 15 residues. The V end lost 4 bases, the J end lost 4 bases, and 17 bases lay between the germline ends. The CDR3 is CASSPWEDGVETQYF. CDR3 bases: TGTGCCAGCAGCCCCTGGGAGGACGGGGTAGAGACCCAGTACTTC.

A few counts support this clonotype. This chain joins TRBV12-3 or TRBV12-4 and TRBJ1-2, with D possibly matching TRBD1 (6 bases). The CDR3 loop spans 16 amino acids. Trimming took 6 bases from V and 2 from J, leaving 19 bases between them. As DNA, the CDR3 is TGTGCCAGCAGCCCCGGGACACCGCCTTGGAACTATGGCTACACCTTC. This sequence encodes CASSPGTPPWNYGYTF.

Of note for this clonotype: At one end, the junction sequence differs from germline, possibly due to a read error. The chain has TRBV9 and TRBJ2-5, with D possibly TRBD1 on 6 matching bases. This CDR3 contains 13 residues. CDR1 and CDR2 from the germline V gene are SGDLS and YYNGEE. In DNA, the CDR3 is TGTCCCAGCAGCAACGGACAGCAAGAGACCCAGTACTTC. This gives the protein CPSSNGQQETQYF.

This clonotype was seen a handful of times. The chain uses TRBV29-1 and TRBJ2-7; D is undetermined. The CDR3 consists of 12 residues. V was clipped by 3 bases and J by 0 bases, with 6 bases between them. Germline V gives CDR1 SQVTM, CDR2 ANQGSEA. DNA for the CDR3: TGCAGCGTTGAGGAGAGCTCCTACGAGCAGTACTTC. This encodes CSVEESSYEQYF.

This clonotype was recorded at least ten times. The V call is TRBV29-1, the J call TRBJ1-4; 10 nucleotides align to TRBD1. This CDR3 is built from 13 residues. Germline values: CDR1 SQVTM, CDR2 ANQGSEA. V trimming: 7 bases; J trimming: 8 bases; junction bases outside the gene matches: 7. CDR3 loop: CSGDRGRGEKLFF. As DNA, the CDR3 is TGCAGCGGCGACAGGGGGCGAGGGGAAAAACTGTTTTTT.

In this sample, this clonotype turned up once. The chain employs TRBV15 and TRBJ1-5, with TRBD1 matching over 8 bases. The junction had 10 bases not matched to a gene; V was cut back by 1 base and J by 11 bases. Germline loops: CDR1 LNHNV, CDR2 YYDKDF (reference sequence). The CDR3 runs to 15 residues. The chain's CDR3 is CATSRVGTGQETQHF. The CDR3 region has the DNA TGTGCCACCAGCAGAGTTGGGACAGGACAAGAGACCCAGCATTTT. Variable domain in full (rest from reference TRBV15 and TRBJ1-5): DAMVIQNPRYQVTQFGKPVTLSCSQTLNHNVMYWYQQKSSQAPKLLFHYYDKDFNNEADTPDNFQSRRPNTSFCFLDIRSPGLGDTAMYLCATSRVGTGQETQHFGDGTRLSIL.

In the case of this clonotype: Germline and junction disagree at one end, which may indicate a read error. The V call is TRBV10-3, the J call TRBJ2-7; a possible D gene is TRBD2 (6 bases). The CDR3 is 16 residues long. Germline V gives CDR1 ENHRY, CDR2 SYGVKD. DNA of the CDR3: TGTGCCAGCAGTGACCCCGTTTTTGGCGGGGCCTACGAGCAGTACTTC. Encoded protein: CASSDPVFGGAYEQYF.

The rearrangement links TRBV20-1 to TRBJ1-2; D call uncertain. CDR1 and CDR2 (germline): DFQATT, SNEGSKA (reference sequence). V was cut by 1 base and J by 5 bases, with 11 bases left in between. This CDR3 contains 13 residues. This CDR3 is CSARGRAGYGYTF. The CDR3 DNA is TGCAGTGCTAGAGGGCGTGCCGGGTATGGCTACACCTTC.

The rearrangement links TRBV9 to TRBJ2-7, with 10 bases matching TRBD1. Trimming removed 0 bases from V and 5 bases from J; junction bases left unmatched: 11. Germline V lookup: CDR1 SGDLS, CDR2 YYNGEE. The CDR3 is made up of 17 amino acids. The CDR3 reads CASSVVGTGAQRHEQYF. The CDR3 coding sequence is TGTGCCAGCAGCGTAGTCGGGACAGGGGCCCAGAGGCACGAGCAGTACTTC.

This clonotype came up once. The chain combines TRBV7-9 with TRBJ2-7; TRBD2 aligns across 9 bases. The J segment lost 5 bases and the V segment lost 0 bases, leaving 5 bases of the junction unmatched. CDR1 SEHNR and CDR2 FQNEAQ come from the germline V gene (reference sequence). CDR3 length: 15 residues. CDR3 amino acids: CASSLAGGGAHEQYF. CDR3 DNA: TGTGCCAGCAGCTTAGCCGGCGGGGGGGCCCACGAGCAGTACTTC.

The chain carries TRBV7-8 and TRBJ2-2; 10 nucleotides align to TRBD1. Germline lookup yields CDR1 SGHVS and CDR2 FQNEAQ. The CDR3 has 20 amino acids. V lost 5 bases, J lost 3 bases, and 18 bases stayed unmatched. This chain's CDR3 is CASSVRQQLSGTGDTGELFF. The CDR3 coding sequence is TGTGCCAGCAGCGTCAGGCAGCAATTGAGCGGGACAGGGGACACCGGGGAGCTGTTTTTT. Full variable domain (outside the CDR3, taken from reference TRBV7-8 and TRBJ2-2): GAGVSQSPRYKVAKRGQDVALRCDPISGHVSLFWYQQALGQGPEFLTYFQNEAQLDKSGLPSDRFFAERPEGSVSTLKIQRTQQEDSAVYLCASSVRQQLSGTGDTGELFFGEGSRLTVL.

V usage is TRBV19 and J usage is TRBJ2-7, with TRBD1 matching 8 bases. Unmatched junction bases numbered 7, after V lost 4 bases and J lost 5 bases. Looked up from germline, CDR1 is LNHDA and CDR2 is SQIVND (reference sequence). The CDR3 covers 14 residues. CDR3 DNA sequence: TGTGCCAGTAGTAGAGGGACAGGTCTCAACGAGCAGTACTTC. This encodes CASSRGTGLNEQYF.

This chain links TRBV2 with TRBJ2-5; D is tentatively TRBD1 or TRBD2 (5 bases each). Germline assignment: CDR1 SNHLY and CDR2 FYNNEI. With 8 bases removed from V and 5 bases from J, the gap between germline ends came to 24 bases. This CDR3 comprises 16 residues. CDR3: CASSPQARGTRETQYF. In DNA, the CDR3 is TGTGCCAGCTCCCCTCAGGCTAGAGGGACCCGGGAGACCCAGTACTTC.

This clonotype appeared many times. This chain joins TRBV7-9 and TRBJ1-6; weak D call: TRBD1 (5 bases). This CDR3 comprises 14 residues. Germline V gene data show CDR1 as SEHNR and CDR2 as FQNEAQ (reference sequence). V lost 6 bases and J 8 bases, leaving 14 bases between the germline ends. The CDR3 nucleotides read TGTGCCAGCAGACCTGACAGCAACTATTCACCCCTCCACTTT. Translated, it gives CASRPDSNYSPLHF.

The CDR3 coding sequence is TGCAGTGCTAGAGTTGGGACAGGCGACGAGCAGTACTTC. This sequence encodes CSARVGTGDEQYF. The chain is built from TRBV20-1 and TRBJ2-7; 8 bases agree with TRBD1. V gave up 1 base and J gave up 5 bases; unmatched junction bases: 4. The V gene's germline CDR1 is DFQATT and CDR2 SNEGSKA (reference sequence). This CDR3 spans 13 amino acids.

This clonotype was observed a few times. The CDR3 DNA is TGTGCCAGCAGCATTGGTAGACAGGGGAGGAACGGCTACACCTTC. The encoded protein is CASSIGRQGRNGYTF. V is TRBV5-6 and J is TRBJ1-2; 8 nucleotides agree with TRBD1. V trimming: 4 bases; J trimming: 8 bases; junction bases outside the gene matches: 13. The CDR3 runs to 15 residues. Germline V lookup: CDR1 SGHDT, CDR2 YYEEEE.

This clonotype was observed once. The chain employs TRBV5-8 and TRBJ2-2, with D tentatively TRBD2 (5 bases). This CDR3 spans 12 amino acids. The V gene lost 4 bases and the J gene lost 7 bases, with 8 bases spanning the gap. Germline assignment: CDR1 SGHTS and CDR2 YDEGEE. CDR3 protein: CASSVRGGELFF. The CDR3 DNA reads TGTGCCAGCAGCGTACGGGGCGGGGAGCTGTTTTTT.